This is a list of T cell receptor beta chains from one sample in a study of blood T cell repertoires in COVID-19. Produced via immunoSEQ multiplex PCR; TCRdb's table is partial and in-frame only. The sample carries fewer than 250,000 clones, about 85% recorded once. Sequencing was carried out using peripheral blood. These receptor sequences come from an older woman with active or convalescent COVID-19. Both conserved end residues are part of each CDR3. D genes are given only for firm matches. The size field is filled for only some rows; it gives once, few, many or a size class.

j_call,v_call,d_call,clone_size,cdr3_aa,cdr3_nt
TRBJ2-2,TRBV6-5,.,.,CASRARVVFGELFF,TGTGCCAGCAGGGCTAGAGTAGTGTTCGGGGAGCTGTTTTTT
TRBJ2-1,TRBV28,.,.,CASTPLRYNEQFF,TGTGCCAGCACCCCACTCCGCTACAATGAGCAGTTCTTC
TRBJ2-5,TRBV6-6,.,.,CASSPGTHKETQYF,TGTGCCAGCAGTCCCGGGACACATAAAGAGACCCAGTACTTC
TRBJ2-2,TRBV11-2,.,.,CASSLVPRAGELFF,TGTGCCAGCAGCTTAGTACCGCGCGCCGGGGAGCTGTTTTTT
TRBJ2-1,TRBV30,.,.,CAWIWAGNSYNEQFF,TGTGCCTGGATTTGGGCGGGGAACTCCTACAATGAGCAGTTCTTC
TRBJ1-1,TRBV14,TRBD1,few,CASSPGTGGTEAFF,TGTGCCAGCTCCCCAGGGACAGGGGGCACTGAAGCTTTCTTT
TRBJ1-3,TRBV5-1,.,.,CASSFVGSSGNTIYF,TGCGCCAGCAGCTTCGTTGGCAGCTCTGGAAACACCATATATTTT
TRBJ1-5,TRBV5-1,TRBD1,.,CASSLEAGGWSQPQHF,TGCGCCAGCAGCTTGGAGGCAGGGGGCTGGAGTCAGCCCCAGCATTTT
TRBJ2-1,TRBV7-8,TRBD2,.,CASSTVRDYYNEQFF,TGTGCCAGCAGCACCGTCCGGGACTACTACAATGAGCAGTTCTTC
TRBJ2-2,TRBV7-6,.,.,CASSLDYGPQGTGELFF,TGTGCCAGCAGCTTAGATTACGGGCCGCAGGGCACCGGGGAGCTGTTTTTT
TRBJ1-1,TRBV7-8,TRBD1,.,CASSLGQGTEAFF,TGTGCCAGCAGCTTAGGACAGGGAACTGAAGCTTTCTTT
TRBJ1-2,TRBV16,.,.,CASSQSQGNYGYTF,TGTGCCAGCAGCCAATCGCAGGGAAACTATGGCTACACCTTC
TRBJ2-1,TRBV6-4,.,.,CTSLPLVERPDNEQFF,TGTACCAGCCTACCCCTCGTTGAGCGGCCTGACAATGAGCAGTTCTTC
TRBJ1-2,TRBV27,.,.,CASSLGHGGFYGYTF,TGTGCCAGCAGTTTGGGGCATGGCGGTTTCTATGGCTACACCTTC
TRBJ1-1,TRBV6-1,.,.,CASSEGARGYTEAFF,TGTGCCAGCAGTGAAGGTGCCAGGGGATACACTGAAGCTTTCTTT
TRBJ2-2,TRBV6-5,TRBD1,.,CASQEVQGATGELFF,TGTGCCAGTCAGGAGGTTCAGGGGGCGACCGGGGAGCTGTTTTTT
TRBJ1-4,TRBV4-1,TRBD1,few,CASSQVRAYRGANEKLFF,TGCGCCAGCAGCCAAGTTAGGGCATACAGGGGTGCTAATGAAAAACTGTTTTTT
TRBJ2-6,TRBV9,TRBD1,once,CASSGGTGDPGANVLTF,TGTGCCAGCAGCGGAGGGACAGGGGACCCTGGGGCCAACGTCCTGACTTTC
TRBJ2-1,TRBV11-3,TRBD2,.,CASSLSRLAGGPNEQFF,TGTGCCAGCAGCCTCTCCCGACTAGCGGGAGGGCCTAATGAGCAGTTCTTC
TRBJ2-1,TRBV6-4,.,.,CASSLRQGGYNEQFF,TGTGCCAGCAGCTTAAGACAGGGAGGATACAATGAGCAGTTCTTC
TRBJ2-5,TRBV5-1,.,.,CASSLGRGETQYF,TGCGCCAGCAGCTTGGGAAGGGGAGAGACCCAGTACTTC
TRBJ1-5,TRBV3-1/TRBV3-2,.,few,CASSQRGSWPQHF,TGTGCCAGCAGCCAACGAGGGTCTTGGCCCCAGCATTTT
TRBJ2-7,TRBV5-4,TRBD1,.,CASSLGQGSSYEQYF,TGTGCCAGCAGCTTGGGACAGGGGAGTTCCTACGAGCAGTACTTC
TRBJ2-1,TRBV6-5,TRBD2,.,CASSYSGGGSYNEQFF,TGTGCCAGCAGTTACTCGGGCGGGGGGTCCTACAATGAGCAGTTCTTC
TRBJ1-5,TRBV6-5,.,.,CASIPDPVEGQPQHF,TGTGCCAGCATTCCCGACCCGGTGGAGGGTCAGCCCCAGCATTTT
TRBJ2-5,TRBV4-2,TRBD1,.,CASSQVGTEKRTQYF,TGTGCCAGCAGCCAAGTGGGGACAGAGAAGAGAACCCAGTACTTC
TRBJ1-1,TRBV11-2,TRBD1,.,CASSPGQGRNTEAFF,TGTGCCAGCAGCCCGGGACAGGGGCGGAACACTGAAGCTTTCTTT
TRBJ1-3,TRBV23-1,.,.,CASSNRASGNTIYF,TGCGCCAGCAGTAACAGGGCCTCTGGAAACACCATATATTTT
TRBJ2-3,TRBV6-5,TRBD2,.,CASSQRSGRLDTQYF,TGTGCCAGCAGTCAACGCAGCGGGAGATTAGATACGCAGTATTTT
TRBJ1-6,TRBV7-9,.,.,CASSSGNSPNSPLHF,TGTGCCAGCAGCTCAGGGAACTCTCCTAATTCACCCCTCCACTTT
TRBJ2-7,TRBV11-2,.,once,CASSSFPRNYEQYF,TGTGCCAGCAGCTCGTTCCCCAGGAACTACGAGCAGTACTTC
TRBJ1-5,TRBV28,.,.,CASSSHRTPYSNQPQHF,TGTGCCAGCAGTTCCCATAGGACACCTTATAGCAATCAGCCCCAGCATTTT
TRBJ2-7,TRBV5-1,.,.,CASSLDPSSYEQYF,TGCGCCAGCAGCTTGGATCCTAGCAGTTACGAGCAGTACTTC
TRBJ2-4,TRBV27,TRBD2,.,CASSFGGANIQYF,TGTGCCAGCAGTTTCGGGGGGGCAAACATTCAGTACTTC
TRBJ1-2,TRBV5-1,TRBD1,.,CASSWDSANYGYTF,TGCGCCAGCAGTTGGGACAGCGCTAACTATGGCTACACCTTC
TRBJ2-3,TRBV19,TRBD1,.,CASSTLQGATDTQYF,TGTGCCAGTAGTACCCTACAGGGGGCAACAGATACGCAGTATTTT
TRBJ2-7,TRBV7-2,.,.,CASSRISYEQYF,TGTGCCAGCAGCCGCATCAGCTACGAGCAGTACTTC
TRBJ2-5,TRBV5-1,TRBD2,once,CASSAALQRGGWETQYF,TGCGCCAGCAGCGCGGCCCTACAGCGGGGGGGCTGGGAGACCCAGTACTTC
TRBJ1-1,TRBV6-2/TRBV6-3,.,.,CASSYSRENTEAFF,TGTGCCAGCAGTTACTCGCGGGAGAACACTGAAGCTTTCTTT
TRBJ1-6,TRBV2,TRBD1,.,CASAKGQGNSPLHF,TGTGCCAGCGCAAAGGGACAGGGGAATTCACCCCTCCACTTT
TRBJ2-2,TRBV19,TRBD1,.,CASSIRQGASGGELFF,TGTGCCAGTAGTATTAGACAGGGGGCCTCAGGCGGGGAGCTGTTTTTT
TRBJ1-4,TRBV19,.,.,CASSMSGANEKLFF,TGTGCCAGTAGTATGTCGGGGGCTAATGAAAAACTGTTTTTT
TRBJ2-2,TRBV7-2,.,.,CASSLGRSNTGELFF,TGTGCCAGCAGCTTGGGGAGGTCGAACACCGGGGAGCTGTTTTTT
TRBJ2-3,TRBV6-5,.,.,CASTLVTDTQYF,TGTGCCAGCACGCTAGTCACAGATACGCAGTATTTT
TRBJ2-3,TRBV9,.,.,CASSPRYTDTQYF,TGTGCCAGCAGCCCTCGGTACACAGATACGCAGTATTTT
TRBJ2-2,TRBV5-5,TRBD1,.,CASSPPGQAETRKLFF,TGTGCCAGCAGTCCGCCAGGACAGGCCGAAACGAGGAAGCTGTTTTTT
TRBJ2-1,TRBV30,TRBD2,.,CAWGGLADNEQFF,TGTGCCTGGGGGGGACTAGCGGACAATGAGCAGTTCTTC
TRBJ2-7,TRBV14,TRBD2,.,CASSQDSGGRPYEQYF,TGTGCCAGCAGCCAAGACTCTGGCGGGAGGCCCTACGAGCAGTACTTC
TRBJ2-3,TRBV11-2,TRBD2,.,CASSSSGSTDTQYF,TGTGCCAGCAGCTCTAGCGGAAGCACAGATACGCAGTATTTT
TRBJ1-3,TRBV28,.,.,CASSFWGEGNTIYF,TGTGCCAGCAGTTTTTGGGGGGAGGGAAACACCATATATTTT
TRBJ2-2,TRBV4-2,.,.,CASSQVGRRSVGELFF,TGTGCCAGCAGCCAAGTGGGTCGGCGGTCCGTCGGGGAGCTGTTTTTT
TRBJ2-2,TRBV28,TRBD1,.,CASSPLDRAVGELFF,TGTGCCAGCAGTCCCTTGGACAGGGCGGTGGGGGAGCTGTTTTTT
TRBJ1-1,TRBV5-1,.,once,CASSSTGNTEAFF,TGCGCCAGCAGCTCCACAGGGAACACTGAAGCTTTCTTT
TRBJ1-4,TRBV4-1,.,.,CASSQAPLEVLDEKLFF,TGCGCCAGCAGCCAAGCACCCTTGGAGGTATTGGATGAAAAACTGTTTTTT
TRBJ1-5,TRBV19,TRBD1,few,CASSETGGNQPQHF,TGTGCCAGTAGTGAGACAGGGGGCAACCAGCCCCAGCATTTT
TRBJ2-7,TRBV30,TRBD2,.,CAWDVAGAYEQYF,TGTGCCTGGGACGTAGCGGGAGCTTACGAGCAGTACTTC
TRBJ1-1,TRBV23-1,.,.,CASSQSQEIPNTEAFF,TGCGCCAGCAGTCAATCGCAAGAGATTCCGAACACTGAAGCTTTCTTT
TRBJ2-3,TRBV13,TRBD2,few,CASSLGGRSTDTQYF,TGTGCCAGCAGCTTAGGCGGGAGGTCCACAGATACGCAGTATTTT
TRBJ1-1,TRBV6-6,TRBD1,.,CASSYEGARTEAFF,TGTGCCAGCAGTTATGAGGGGGCGCGAACTGAAGCTTTCTTT